This TCR beta chain was identified in a study of identical twins. General study results and limits: Among out-of-frame alpha sequences shared by twins, low generation probability occurred in excess. Whereas memory repertoires showed no such difference, abundant cord blood beta clonotypes carried fewer insertions.

CDR3 length: 16 amino acids. The germline V gene encodes CDR1 SGHTA and CDR2 FQGNSA. Deletions cut 2 bases from V and 8 bases from J, with 19 bases between. This clonotype was seen a handful of times. Its antigen is not known. Carrying unique molecular identifiers, the cDNA also gained a universal primer site through template switching. Via MiXCR, TCRdb re-called the 5' RACE reads, giving one row per CDR3 protein. The table has 250,000 to 350,000 distinct CDR3 sequences, 7.5% to 9.5% seen once; the top ten hold 6% to 8.5%. These same records also appear under a second study, on yellow fever vaccine responses in identical twins. This second study says: Reportedly, twins' vaccine T cell responses looked partly convergent and partly personalized.

The sequencing sample was made of CD8+ T cells sorted from blood. The chain uses TRBV7-2 and TRBJ2-4, with D possibly TRBD2 on 6 matching bases. The origin of this receptor is a woman younger than 30 in good health. For the CDR3, the DNA is TGTGCCAGCAGCTTACTCTCGGGGGTGGCAGCGGACATTCAGTACTTC. Translation: CASSLLSGVAADIQYF.